This T cell receptor (beta chain) was documented in a study of blood T cell repertoires in COVID-19. Turning to the study itself: PBMCs, B-cell-depleted T cells, or T cells provided the cDNA or gDNA that made up the material.

All enrollees were roughly 18 to 89 years old and from 20 to 30 US areas. Categorization into cohorts depended on clinical history that participants reported. As for this clone: Other DNA sequences in the sample encode the same CDR3.

Trimming cost V 3 bases and J 0 bases; bases outside gene matches: 0. The CDR3 spans 14 residues. Germline-derived CDR1 and CDR2 are GTSNPN and SVGIG (reference sequence). Profiled with immunoSEQ multiplex PCR; TCRdb holds only in-frame clones, not every one. Of a few hundred thousand clones listed, around 90% are singletons. The sequencing input was PBMCs or T cells enriched from blood (not recorded which). The V gene is TRBV30, the J gene TRBJ2-3; 10 bases are shared with TRBD2. This sequence originates from a woman aged 18-29 years with acute COVID-19. The CDR3 reads CAWRLAGSTDTQYF. The CDR3 DNA reads TGTGCCTGGAGACTAGCGGGGAGCACAGATACGCAGTATTTT.